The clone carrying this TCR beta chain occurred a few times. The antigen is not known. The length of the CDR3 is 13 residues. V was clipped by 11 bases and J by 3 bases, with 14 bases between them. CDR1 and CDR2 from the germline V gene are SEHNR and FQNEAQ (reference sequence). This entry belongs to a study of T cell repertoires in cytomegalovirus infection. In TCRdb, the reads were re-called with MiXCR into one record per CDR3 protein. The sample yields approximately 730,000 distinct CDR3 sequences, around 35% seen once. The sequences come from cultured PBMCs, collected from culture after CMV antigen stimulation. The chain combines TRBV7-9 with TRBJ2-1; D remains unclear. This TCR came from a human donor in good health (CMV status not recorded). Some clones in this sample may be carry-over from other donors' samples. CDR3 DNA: TGTGCCTTACGGGCTAAGCTCTACAATGAGCAGTTCTTC. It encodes CALRAKLYNEQFF.